Below, 13 T cell receptor beta chains from the same sample are listed, as sequenced in a study of cytomegalovirus exposure and HLA in healthy donors. This PCR relied on a set of 60 Vbeta primers and 13 Jbeta primers. The assay was immunoSEQ multiplex PCR, and TCRdb's table has in-frame clones only and misses some. Of about 55,000 clones in the sample, 82% are singletons; the top ten hold 1.5% to 2%. Input material: PBMCs. These receptors all stem from a man younger than 45 in good health and CMV-seronegative.

V is TRBV6-1 and J is TRBJ2-7, with 8 bases lining up with TRBD2. The ends lost 3 bases at V and 7 bases at J; junction bases unmatched: 14. The CDR3 runs to 16 residues. Germline lookup yields CDR1 MNHNS and CDR2 SASEGT. Here the CDR3 reads CASSDGGRPQGREQYF. In DNA, the CDR3 is TGTGCCAGCAGTGACGGCGGGAGGCCCCAGGGGAGGGAGCAGTACTTC.

The DNA for the CDR3 is TGTGCCAGCAGCGTAGGGACTAAACCAACAGATACGCAGTATTTT. This translates into CASSVGTKPTDTQYF. The chain recombines TRBV9 with TRBJ2-3, with D possibly matching TRBD2 (6 bases). The length of the CDR3 is 15 residues. With 0 bases removed from V and 3 bases from J, the gap between germline ends came to 11 bases. CDR1 and CDR2 from the germline V gene are SGDLS and YYNGEE.

V and J are TRBV30 and TRBJ1-2; 10 bases agree with TRBD1. Germline V CDR1 and CDR2: GTSNPN, SVGIG (reference sequence). V was pared by 2 bases and J by 5 bases, with 11 bases of the junction left unmatched. The length of the CDR3 is 16 residues. As DNA, the CDR3 is TGTGCCTGGAGTCAAATCGGACAGGGGGTGAGATATGGCTACACCTTC. Translating gives CAWSQIGQGVRYGYTF.

J is TRBJ1-1 and V is TRBV27; no reliable D call. The CDR3 consists of 15 residues. Trimming shortened V by 5 bases and J by 1 base, and 14 bases separated the two germline ends. Per germline, CDR1 MNHEY and CDR2 SMNVEV (reference sequence). The CDR3 reads CASSIGIQRNTEAFF. The CDR3 DNA reads as TGTGCCAGCAGTATCGGAATTCAGCGGAACACTGAAGCTTTCTTT.

The chain combines TRBV7-9 with TRBJ2-3; tentatively, D is TRBD2 (6 bases). The ends were cut back, 5 bases at V and 2 bases at J, with 23 bases in the middle. This CDR3 comprises 18 residues. CDR1 SEHNR and CDR2 FQNEAQ come from the germline V gene (reference sequence). The CDR3 nucleotides read TGTGCCAGCAGCCTAGATCGAATAGCGGCAGCAAACACAGATACGCAGTATTTT. Translating gives CASSLDRIAAANTDTQYF.

The sample holds one count of this clone. The rearrangement links TRBV28 to TRBJ1-1; D unclear. Trimming pared 4 bases from V and 6 bases from J, leaving 18 bases between. CDR3 length: 15 amino acids. Germline V CDR1 and CDR2: MDHEN, SYDVKM. The chain's CDR3 is CASSSWWRAMAEAFF. The CDR3, as DNA: TGTGCCAGCAGTTCCTGGTGGCGGGCGATGGCTGAAGCTTTCTTT.

The J gene is TRBJ1-5, the V gene TRBV2, with 9 bases matching TRBD1. Germline CDR1 reads SNHLY; CDR2 reads FYNNEI. V shed 4 bases and J 6 bases; nucleotides not matched to a gene: 7. The CDR3 extends over 15 amino acids. The CDR3 sequence is CASSVRGQGAQPQHF. The CDR3, as DNA: TGTGCCAGCAGTGTGCGGGGACAGGGCGCTCAGCCCCAGCATTTT.

This clone was counted a few times. The chain has TRBV28 and TRBJ1-1; possible D gene TRBD1, 5 bases. The V end was cut by 6 bases, the J end by 2 bases, with 19 bases between. Germline V gene data show CDR1 as MDHEN and CDR2 as SYDVKM. The CDR3 sequence is 16 residues long. This CDR3 reads CASRQDTMTSNTEAFF. In DNA, the CDR3 is TGTGCCAGCAGACAGGACACCATGACGTCCAACACTGAAGCTTTCTTT.

The genes are TRBV30 and TRBJ2-1, with D perhaps TRBD1 (6 bases). The CDR3 is 13 amino acids. V was pared by 2 bases and J by 5 bases, with 10 bases between. CDR1 is GTSNPN, CDR2 SVGIG, per germline (reference sequence). The CDR3 DNA sequence: TGTGCCTGGAGTAAGACAGGCAACAATGAGCAGTTCTTC. Translated: CAWSKTGNNEQFF. Drawing the rest from reference TRBV30 and TRBJ2-1, the complete variable domain is SQTIHQWPATLVQPVGSPLSLECTVEGTSNPNLYWYRQAAGRGLQLLFYSVGIGQISSEVPQNLSASRPQDRQFILSSKKLLLSDSGFYLCAWSKTGNNEQFFGPGTRLTVL.

V gene TRBV7-9 combines with J gene TRBJ1-1; D possibly corresponds to TRBD1 (5 bases). Between the trimmed V and J ends, which lost 4 bases and 1 base, there was a span of 10 bases. The CDR3 is 14 residues long. CDR1 is SEHNR and CDR2 is FQNEAQ in the germline V gene (reference sequence). The CDR3 loop reads CASSSFQGNTEAFF. The CDR3, as DNA: TGTGCCAGCAGCTCTTTCCAGGGGAACACTGAAGCTTTCTTT.

The chain uses TRBV4-3 and TRBJ2-4, with D maybe TRBD2 (6 bases). Germline V gene sequence: CDR1 LGHNA, CDR2 YSLEER. V lost 0 bases to trimming and J lost 8 bases, with 14 bases between them. This CDR3 spans 15 amino acids. CDR3 sequence: CASSQESGSGDIQYF. Here the CDR3 DNA reads TGCGCCAGCAGCCAAGAATCGGGGTCGGGGGACATTCAGTACTTC.

This clone occurred once. V gene TRBV19 combines with J gene TRBJ2-1, with 8 bases aligning to TRBD2. This CDR3 spans 16 amino acids. The junction had 9 bases not matched to a gene; V was cut back by 1 base and J by 7 bases. Looked up from germline, CDR1 is LNHDA and CDR2 is SQIVND (reference sequence). CDR3 sequence reads: CASSIGGAGAINEQFF. CDR3 bases: TGTGCCAGTAGTATAGGTGGAGCGGGAGCAATAAATGAGCAGTTCTTC.

The genes are TRBV7-3 and TRBJ2-7; D is unclear. Deletions cut 1 base from V and 3 bases from J, with 13 bases between. The CDR3 loop spans 15 amino acids. The germline CDR1 and CDR2 sequences are SGHTA and FQGTGA. CDR3 bases: TGTGCCAGCAGCTTAAACCCCACTCCCTACTACGAGCAGTACTTC. It encodes CASSLNPTPYYEQYF.